This T cell receptor (beta chain) was profiled in a study of blood T cell repertoires in COVID-19. On the study more broadly: Samples of COVID-19 (acute and convalescent) were obtained from the United States, Italy and Spain. The analysed material was cDNA or gDNA that came from T cells, B-cell-depleted T cells, or PBMCs.

Trimming pared 2 bases from V and 1 base from J, leaving 8 bases between. CDR1 and CDR2 from the germline V gene are KGHSH and LQKENI. This CDR3 has 14 amino acids. Per the original methods: Reference gene primer amplification in the assay estimated nucleated cell counts. TCRdb's copy holds only in-frame clones and misses some; the assay was immunoSEQ multiplex PCR. The V and J calls and clone size were taken over from that table, and D and trimming were inferred from the DNA. The sample records 150,000 to 200,000 clones, roughly nine tenths being singletons. The J gene is TRBJ1-1, the V gene TRBV18, with D maybe TRBD1 (5 bases). The sequence was collected from a man between 70 and 80 years old with active or convalescent COVID-19. The sequencing input was peripheral blood. The CDR3 protein is CASSPFTGNTEAFF. Written as DNA, the CDR3 is TGTGCCAGCTCACCATTTACAGGGAACACTGAAGCTTTCTTT. Using reference TRBV18 and TRBJ1-1 for the parts outside the CDR3, the full variable domain is NAGVMQNPRHLVRRRGQEARLRCSPMKGHSHVYWYRQLPEEGLKFMVYLQKENIIDESGMPKERFSAEFPKEGPSILRIQQVVRGDSAAYFCASSPFTGNTEAFFGQGTRLTVV.